Each of the 31 T cell receptor beta chains below was sequenced from the same sample in a study of spatial heterogeneity in lung cancer. TCRdb itself ran the 5' RACE reads through MiXCR, one entry per CDR3 protein. The data show 50,000 or so distinct CDR3 sequences, with 12% seen just once and roughly 32% held by the top ten. Time point meaning: blood at routine non-recurrence follow-up after resection. The sample was PBMCs, taken at follow-up. The receptors were sampled from a male donor with early-stage non-small cell lung cancer.

The CDR3 region has the DNA TGTGCCAGCAGCAGCACCCAGGGGGCGGTAGATACGCAGTATTTT. Translated: CASSSTQGAVDTQYF. This chain connects TRBV5-4 to TRBJ2-3, with TRBD1 matching over 8 bases. Trimming removed 4 bases from V and 5 bases from J; junction bases left unmatched: 9. CDR1 and CDR2 (germline): SGHNT, YYREEE (reference sequence). The CDR3 is 15 amino acids.

The chain joins TRBV7-8 to TRBJ1-2; no clear D. V gave up 5 bases and J gave up 5 bases, with 18 bases separating them. CDR1 SGHVS and CDR2 FQNEAQ come from the germline V gene. The CDR3 spans 15 residues. The CDR3 loop reads CASSRSGTANYGYTF. The CDR3 region has the DNA TGTGCCAGCAGCAGGTCGGGAACAGCCAATTATGGCTACACCTTC.

This clonotype was detected many times. This chain links TRBV5-4 with TRBJ2-5; D is uncertain. CDR3 length: 18 residues. Germline V gene lookup returns CDR1 SGHNT and CDR2 YYREEE (reference sequence). V lost 0 bases and J 0 bases, leaving 18 bases between the germline ends. CDR3 bases: TGTGCCAGCAGCTTGGTCCTAACTTCCGCCGGGTACCAAGAGACCCAGTACTTC. This encodes CASSLVLTSAGYQETQYF.

This clonotype was found many times. The V gene is TRBV7-9, the J gene TRBJ2-1, with 10 bases aligning to TRBD2. This CDR3 has 15 amino acids. Per the germline V gene, CDR1 is SEHNR and CDR2 is FQNEAQ (reference sequence). The V gene end was trimmed by 2 bases and the J gene end by 4 bases; junction bases not matched to a gene: 2. CDR3 DNA: TGTGCCAGCAGCTTAAGAGCGGGAGGGTACAATGAGCAGTTCTTC. Amino acids: CASSLRAGGYNEQFF. The entire variable domain, with the rest obtained from reference TRBV7-9 and TRBJ2-1, is as follows: DTGVSQNPRHKITKRGQNVTFRCDPISEHNRLYWYRQTLGQGPEFLTYFQNEAQLEKSRLLSDRFSAERPKGSFSTLEIQRTEQGDSAMYLCASSLRAGGYNEQFFGPGTRLTVL.

This chain connects TRBV12-3 or TRBV12-4 to TRBJ1-6; D remains unclear. CDR3 size: 16 residues. Trimming cost V 5 bases and J 2 bases, with 13 bases left between them. CDR3 in amino acids: CASSDWRVPYNSPLHF. In DNA form, the CDR3 reads TGTGCCAGCAGTGATTGGAGGGTGCCCTATAATTCACCCCTCCACTTT.

This clonotype was observed a handful of times. The chain carries TRBV4-2 and TRBJ2-7; 13 nucleotides match TRBD2. The CDR3 extends over 15 amino acids. The V gene's germline CDR1 is LGHNA and CDR2 YNFKEQ. Trimming at V came to 4 bases and at J to 1 base, leaving 1 base not matched to a gene. CDR3 region: CASSLGLAGSYEQYF. The CDR3 nucleotides read TGTGCCAGCAGCCTGGGACTAGCGGGATCCTACGAGCAGTACTTC.

The sample holds a few counts of this clonotype. The chain is built from TRBV7-6 and TRBJ2-1; D remains unclear. This CDR3 contains 13 residues. Looked up from germline, CDR1 is SGHVS and CDR2 is FNYEAQ. V was trimmed by 3 bases and J by 3 bases, leaving 6 bases between them. The DNA of the CDR3 is TGTGCCAGCAGCTTGTACTTCTACAATGAGCAGTTCTTC. This gives the protein CASSLYFYNEQFF.

At least ten counts were recorded for this clonotype. The rearrangement links TRBV18 to TRBJ1-1; possible D gene TRBD1, 5 bases. The CDR3 sequence is 16 residues long. The germline V gene has CDR1 KGHSH and CDR2 LQKENI. Trimming cost V 6 bases and J 0 bases, with 17 bases left between them. This CDR3 reads CASSDAARGMNTEAFF. The CDR3 DNA reads as TGTGCCAGCTCCGACGCGGCGCGGGGGATGAACACTGAAGCTTTCTTT.

This clonotype was seen ten or more times. V gene TRBV6-6 combines with J gene TRBJ2-2; perhaps D is TRBD1 or TRBD2 (5 bases each). Trimming took 2 bases from V and 6 from J, leaving 13 bases between them. The CDR3 consists of 15 residues. Germline CDR1 MNHNY, CDR2 SVGAGI (reference sequence). CDR3 nucleotide sequence: TGTGCCAGCAGTTACAGGGGCGGGCAGGCCGGGGAGCTGTTTTTT. It specifies CASSYRGGQAGELFF.

This clonotype was detected only a few times. The junction departs from germline at one end; a sequencing error may be responsible. The chain joins TRBV12-3 or TRBV12-4 to TRBJ1-5; the match to TRBD1 covers 7 bases. The CDR3 is 13 residues long. DNA for the CDR3: TGTGCCAGCAGGGGACAGAACAATCAGTCCCAGCATTTT. As protein: CASRGQNNQSQHF.

In its sample, this clonotype was seen a few times. This chain joins TRBV15 and TRBJ2-7, with D perhaps matching TRBD2 (6 bases). CDR3 size: 15 residues. Trimming pared 0 bases from V and 7 bases from J, leaving 16 bases between. CDR1 is LNHNV and CDR2 is YYDKDF in the germline V gene (reference sequence). The CDR3 DNA is TGTGCCACCAGCAGAGATTTTGCTGGGGCGGGGGAGCAGTACTTC. This gives the protein CATSRDFAGAGEQYF.

This clonotype appeared many times. This chain's CDR3 is CAISESGETNGELFF. CDR3 coding DNA: TGTGCCATCAGTGAGTCGGGGGAAACGAACGGGGAGCTGTTTTTT. This chain connects TRBV10-3 to TRBJ2-2; TRBD1 or TRBD2 may be the D gene (5 bases each). The CDR3 is 15 amino acids. Trimming left V 0 bases short and J 7 bases short, with 12 bases between. Looked up from germline, CDR1 is ENHRY and CDR2 is SYGVKD.

V and J are TRBV7-8 and TRBJ1-4; unclear D gene. V was shortened by 3 bases and J by 0 bases, with 5 bases between the two germline ends. This CDR3 has 14 residues. Looked up from germline, CDR1 is SGHVS and CDR2 is FQNEAQ. DNA for the CDR3: TGTGCCAGCAGCTTCGAAGCAACTAATGAAAAACTGTTTTTT. Protein sequence: CASSFEATNEKLFF. Full variable domain (remainder filled in from reference TRBV7-8 and TRBJ1-4): GAGVSQSPRYKVAKRGQDVALRCDPISGHVSLFWYQQALGQGPEFLTYFQNEAQLDKSGLPSDRFFAERPEGSVSTLKIQRTQQEDSAVYLCASSFEATNEKLFFGSGTQLSVL.

The gene calls are TRBV7-2 and TRBJ1-2, with a possible D match to TRBD1 (6 bases). The V gene's germline CDR1 is SGHTA and CDR2 FQGNSA. The length of the CDR3 is 15 residues. V was cut by 5 bases and J by 8 bases, with 21 bases left in between. The CDR3 bases are TGTGCCAGCAGCCCAGAAACAGGGCGCTCCTACGGCTACACCTTC. Translated: CASSPETGRSYGYTF.

This clonotype came up many times. This chain links TRBV12-3 or TRBV12-4 with TRBJ2-3; 8 bases are a match to TRBD1. J lost 4 bases, V lost 6 bases, and 6 bases had no gene match. This CDR3 spans 14 amino acids. The CDR3 here is CASSSTGEADTQYF. For the CDR3, the DNA is TGTGCCAGCAGCTCGACAGGGGAAGCAGATACGCAGTATTTT.

There are a few counts of this clonotype. J is TRBJ2-2 and V is TRBV3-1, with no clear D. The CDR3 has 13 residues. Per germline, CDR1 LGHDT and CDR2 YNNKEL (reference sequence). V was shortened by 0 bases and J by 5 bases, with 4 bases between the two germline ends. The CDR3 DNA follows: TGTGCCAGCAGCCAAGAAGTGACCGGGGAGCTGTTTTTT. The encoded protein is CASSQEVTGELFF.

This clonotype was seen many times. The rearrangement uses TRBV9 and TRBJ1-6; D is unclear. The CDR3 loop spans 13 amino acids. Trimming removed 2 bases at V and 7 bases at J, with 7 bases between. Germline V gene lookup returns CDR1 SGDLS and CDR2 YYNGEE. The CDR3 here is CASSVRTNSPLHF. The CDR3 DNA follows: TGTGCCAGCAGCGTCCGGACGAATTCACCCCTCCACTTT.

The table lists this clonotype with many counts. This chain links TRBV7-3 with TRBJ2-6; D unresolved. The germline V gene has CDR1 SGHTA and CDR2 FQGTGA. The CDR3 sequence is 14 residues long. Between the trimmed V and J ends, which lost 5 bases and 3 bases, there was a span of 8 bases. CDR3 loop: CASSAGNGANVLTF. For the CDR3, the DNA is TGTGCCAGCAGCGCAGGAAATGGGGCCAACGTCCTGACTTTC.

The chain recombines TRBV3-1 with TRBJ2-3; D may be TRBD2 (6 bases). V was clipped by 2 bases and J by 4 bases, with 13 bases between them. This CDR3 region has 15 residues. The germline CDR1 and CDR2 sequences are LGHDT and YNNKEL (reference sequence). This CDR3 reads CASSQLLAGADTQYF. Here the CDR3 DNA reads TGTGCCAGCAGCCAATTACTAGCTGGGGCAGATACGCAGTATTTT.

The chain employs TRBV15 and TRBJ2-7; 7 nucleotides align to TRBD2. CDR1 and CDR2 (germline): LNHNV, YYDKDF (reference sequence). CDR3 length: 16 amino acids. The J segment lost 3 bases and the V segment lost 5 bases, leaving 13 bases of the junction unmatched. The CDR3 nucleotides are TGTGCCACCAGCGGGGAGGGTTTTGCCTCACACTACGAGCAGTACTTC. It codes for CATSGEGFASHYEQYF.

This chain uses TRBV3-1 with TRBJ1-4, with D unresolved. The germline CDR1 and CDR2 sequences are LGHDT and YNNKEL (reference sequence). The length of the CDR3 is 16 residues. V was pared by 2 bases and J by 0 bases, with 10 bases between. CDR3 region: CASSQIGRSTNEKLFF. CDR3 sequence (DNA): TGTGCCAGCAGCCAAATCGGCAGGTCAACTAATGAAAAACTGTTTTTT.

The rearrangement joins TRBV3-1 to TRBJ2-7; TRBD2 aligns across 11 bases. Trimming cost V 4 bases and J 0 bases; bases outside gene matches: 14. Germline CDR1 reads LGHDT; CDR2 reads YNNKEL (reference sequence). The CDR3 runs to 19 residues. The CDR3, as DNA: TGTGCCAGCAGCCTCGCAGGGGGCTTAGCGGGAGGGCCCTCCTACGAGCAGTACTTC. Its protein product is CASSLAGGLAGGPSYEQYF.

The sample holds a few counts of this clonotype. The chain uses TRBV4-3 and TRBJ2-2; 8 nucleotides align to TRBD2. Unmatched junction bases numbered 11, after V lost 6 bases and J lost 8 bases. CDR3 size: 15 residues. In germline, CDR1 is LGHNA, CDR2 YSLEER. The CDR3 is CASRDSGASKGELFF. The CDR3 coding sequence is TGCGCCAGCAGGGATAGCGGGGCGTCTAAGGGGGAGCTGTTTTTT.

This sequence joins TRBV20-1 and TRBJ2-5; 8 bases are a match to TRBD1. CDR3 length: 16 residues. Trimming removed 3 bases from V and 2 bases from J; junction bases left unmatched: 11. Germline CDR1 DFQATT, CDR2 SNEGSKA (reference sequence). CDR3 in DNA: TGCAGTGCTAGGAGCCTCGGACAGGGCCATCAAGAGACCCAGTACTTC. Its protein product is CSARSLGQGHQETQYF.

This clonotype was picked up a small number of times. The chain joins TRBV20-1 to TRBJ2-3, with 12 bases matching TRBD1. V lost 3 bases, J lost 6 bases, and 7 bases stayed unmatched. Germline V gene lookup returns CDR1 DFQATT and CDR2 SNEGSKA (reference sequence). This CDR3 spans 15 amino acids. Here the CDR3 reads CSARAGTGGLDTQYF. The CDR3 nucleotides are TGCAGTGCTAGGGCCGGGACAGGGGGCTTGGATACGCAGTATTTT.

This clonotype was seen at least ten times. The rearrangement links TRBV7-9 to TRBJ1-1, with a possible D match to TRBD1 (6 bases). The CDR3 extends over 11 amino acids. Trimming took off 5 bases at V and 12 bases at J, with 13 bases between the two ends. Germline values: CDR1 SEHNR, CDR2 FQNEAQ (reference sequence). This chain's CDR3 is CASSLLGASFF. The CDR3 nucleotides are TGTGCCAGCAGCCTTTTGGGGGCGTCTTTCTTT.

This clonotype was picked up many times. The chain has TRBV27 and TRBJ2-7; no reliable D call. Trimming removed 4 bases from V and 5 bases from J, with 15 bases in between. CDR1 and CDR2 (germline): MNHEY, SMNVEV (reference sequence). CDR3 length equals 14 residues. The CDR3 bases are TGTGCCAGCAGTTGGGCCCGGTCTGCAAACGAGCAGTACTTC. Its translation is CASSWARSANEQYF.

There are many counts of this clonotype. The chain links TRBV4-1 to TRBJ2-7; D ambiguous. The germline V gene encodes CDR1 MGHRA and CDR2 YSYEKL. The CDR3 contains 14 residues. Trimming took 1 base from V and 2 from J, leaving 9 bases between them. The CDR3 DNA reads TGCGCCAGCAGCCAAGTTAGGACCCCCTACGAGCAGTACTTC. As protein: CASSQVRTPYEQYF.

This rearrangement joins TRBV12-3 or TRBV12-4 to TRBJ1-1; 9 bases fit TRBD1. This CDR3 is built from 14 residues. The J segment lost 1 base and the V segment lost 8 bases, leaving 5 bases of the junction unmatched. The CDR3 coding sequence is TGTGCCAGCGGGACAGGGTTGGGGAACACTGAAGCTTTCTTT. Amino acids: CASGTGLGNTEAFF.

This clonotype was counted many times. The chain recombines TRBV29-1 with TRBJ2-3; a weak D match, TRBD2 (6 bases). The CDR3 has 12 amino acids. CDR1 is SQVTM, CDR2 ANQGSEA, per germline. Trimming stripped 7 bases from V and 2 bases from J, with 10 bases between. The DNA of the CDR3 is TGCAGCGGGCGGGGTCTCACAGATACGCAGTATTTT. This encodes CSGRGLTDTQYF.

This clonotype was observed a few times. The chain is built from TRBV7-6 and TRBJ2-1; the D is unclear. Trimming took off 0 bases at V and 8 bases at J, with 14 bases between the two ends. The CDR3 runs to 15 residues. From germline, CDR1 is SGHVS and CDR2 FNYEAQ. The CDR3 DNA is TGTGCCAGCAGCTTAGCGGGAACCTCCCCCTATGAGCAGTTCTTC. This sequence encodes CASSLAGTSPYEQFF.